These 25 T cell receptor beta chains were all obtained from the same sample, sequenced in a study of blood T cells in healthy people across ages. A J-beta primer mix and a sample-barcoded 5' primer were used in a second PCR of about 6 to 12 cycles. TCRdb called the 5' RACE reads again in MiXCR, with one record for every CDR3 protein. The sample records 800,000 or so distinct CDR3 sequences, approximately 59% being singletons. The specimen was blood. These receptors were collected from a man aged 30 to 39 in good health.

V usage is TRBV5-1 and J usage is TRBJ2-1, with D perhaps TRBD1 (5 bases). Germline values: CDR1 SGHRS, CDR2 YFSETQ. This CDR3 has 13 amino acids. With 4 bases removed from V and 5 bases from J, the gap between germline ends came to 10 bases. The CDR3 reads CASSRQLNNEQFF. The CDR3 region has the DNA TGCGCCAGCAGCCGACAGTTGAACAATGAGCAGTTCTTC.

The rearrangement links TRBV2 to TRBJ2-4; D gene uncertain. The CDR3 length is 14 residues. Germline CDR1 SNHLY, CDR2 FYNNEI. Trimming cost V 7 bases and J 0 bases, with 10 bases left between them. CDR3 protein: CASIPNVAKNIQYF. The CDR3 DNA follows: TGTGCCAGCATTCCGAACGTAGCCAAAAACATTCAGTACTTC.

This clonotype was observed a handful of times. In DNA form, the CDR3 reads TGTGCCAGCGCCGGCAGGGTCAATCAGCCCCAGCATTTT. This codes for CASAGRVNQPQHF. The rearrangement joins TRBV7-2 to TRBJ1-5; a possible D gene is TRBD1 (5 bases). V gave up 8 bases and J gave up 3 bases, with 11 bases separating them. Germline V CDR1 and CDR2: SGHTA, FQGNSA. The CDR3 is made up of 13 amino acids.

The chain joins TRBV28 to TRBJ2-7, with 7 positions matching TRBD1. Germline CDR1 is MDHEN and CDR2 is SYDVKM. J was trimmed by 5 bases and V by 8 bases; bases with no gene match: 6. This CDR3 region has 12 residues. The CDR3 coding sequence is TGTGCCAGCGACAGGGTGGGAGACGAGCAGTACTTC. Amino acids: CASDRVGDEQYF.

The CDR3: CASSPQDSENGYTF. Written as DNA, the CDR3 is TGTGCCAGCAGCCCCCAGGACAGTGAGAATGGCTACACCTTC. The V and J genes are TRBV7-6 and TRBJ1-2; maybe TRBD1 (6 bases). The CDR3 is 14 residues long. V dropped 5 bases and J dropped 6 bases, with 16 bases sitting between them. Germline assignment: CDR1 SGHVS and CDR2 FNYEAQ.

The genes are TRBV6-2 or TRBV6-3 and TRBJ2-4; TRBD1 matches 7 bases. The DNA end favors TRBJ2-7, so the J call may be wrong. This CDR3 region has 12 residues. Germline V CDR1 and CDR2: MNHEY, SVGEGT. CDR3: CASSPRDSEQYF. The CDR3 DNA is TGTGCCAGCAGTCCCCGGGACAGCGAGCAGTACTTC.

The chain recombines TRBV7-9 with TRBJ1-2; the D is unclear. CDR3 length equals 14 residues. Trimming removed 5 bases at V and 4 bases at J, with 14 bases between. Germline CDR1 and CDR2: SEHNR and FQNEAQ (reference sequence). The CDR3 nucleotides read TGTGCCAGCAGCGTAGGCGGAGCCTTCTATGGCTACACCTTC. Translating it yields CASSVGGAFYGYTF.

The chain is built from TRBV28 and TRBJ2-7, with a weak D call TRBD1 (6 bases). Trimming took off 4 bases at V and 10 bases at J, with 20 bases between the two ends. Germline V lookup: CDR1 MDHEN, CDR2 SYDVKM. This CDR3 region has 14 residues. The CDR3 DNA reads TGTGCCAGCAGTTCGAGGACCGCGACAGGAGACCAGTACTTC. Amino acids: CASSSRTATGDQYF.

Concerning this clonotype: The junction differs from germline at one of its ends, possibly a read error. The rearrangement joins TRBV7-8 to TRBJ2-1, with D possibly TRBD2 on 5 matching bases. This CDR3 has 12 amino acids. Germline CDR1 and CDR2: SGHVS and FQNEAQ. CDR3 residues: CASSIARNEQFF. The CDR3 DNA reads as TGTGCCAGCAGCATAGCGCGGAATGAGCAGTTCTTC.

A few counts support this clonotype. The V and J genes are TRBV6-1 and TRBJ2-4; no clear D. V was cut by 9 bases and J by 0 bases, with 6 bases left in between. Looked up from germline, CDR1 is MNHNS and CDR2 is SASEGT. The CDR3 covers 12 residues. The CDR3 DNA reads TGTGCCAGTCTACAAGCCAAAAACATTCAGTACTTC. Its translation is CASLQAKNIQYF.

This clonotype was counted at least ten times. The J gene is TRBJ2-4, the V gene TRBV7-2; D is uncertain. Germline V gives CDR1 SGHTA, CDR2 FQGNSA. The germline V and J ends were trimmed by 0 bases and 2 bases, with 2 bases remaining between them. The length of the CDR3 is 13 residues. CDR3 in DNA: TGTGCCAGCAGCTTAGCCCCCAAAAACATTCAGTACTTC. Translated: CASSLAPKNIQYF. Based on the CDR3 plus reference TRBV7-2 and TRBJ2-4, the full variable domain is GAGVSQSPSNKVTEKGKDVELRCDPISGHTALYWYRQSLGQGLEFLIYFQGNSAPDKSGLPSDRFSAERTGGSVSTLTIQRTQQEDSAVYLCASSLAPKNIQYFGAGTRLSVL.

Of note for this clonotype: At one end the junction does not follow the germline gene, possibly because of a read error. The rearrangement joins TRBV14 to TRBJ2-6; a possible D gene is TRBD1 (5 bases). The V gene's germline CDR1 is SGHDN and CDR2 FVKESK. The CDR3 runs to 14 residues. The CDR3 region is CASSLPSGATVLTF. The CDR3 DNA reads as TGTGCCAGCAGCCTCCCCTCTGGGGCCACCGTCCTGACTTTC.

This clonotype was recorded a few times. The chain combines TRBV6-2 or TRBV6-3 with TRBJ2-4, with 8 bases that match TRBD1. Germline values: CDR1 MNHEY, CDR2 SVGEGT. The junction had 6 bases not matched to a gene; V was cut back by 2 bases and J by 3 bases. The CDR3 loop spans 16 amino acids. This CDR3 reads CASSYGQGRRKNIQYF. The DNA of the CDR3 is TGTGCCAGCAGTTACGGACAGGGACGGCGCAAAAACATTCAGTACTTC.

The sample holds a few counts of this clonotype. J is TRBJ2-3 and V is TRBV7-9; D might be TRBD2 (6 bases). Germline-derived CDR1 and CDR2 are SEHNR and FQNEAQ (reference sequence). CDR3 size: 15 residues. Trimming took off 5 bases at V and 1 base at J, with 13 bases between the two ends. DNA of the CDR3: TGTGCCAGCAGCGCGATAGCGGAGCGCACAGATACGCAGTATTTT. It encodes CASSAIAERTDTQYF.

Only a few counts were recorded for this clonotype. This rearrangement joins TRBV20-1 to TRBJ1-6; 7 nucleotides align to TRBD1. The CDR3 contains 15 residues. Germline V gene lookup returns CDR1 DFQATT and CDR2 SNEGSKA (reference sequence). Unmatched junction bases numbered 4, after V lost 5 bases and J lost 0 bases. The CDR3 protein is CSAGGQSSYNSPLHF. The DNA of the CDR3 is TGCAGTGCTGGGGGACAGAGCTCCTATAATTCACCCCTCCACTTT.

J is TRBJ1-4 and V is TRBV20-1; 8 nucleotides line up with TRBD1. V lost 5 bases, J lost 6 bases, and 11 bases stayed unmatched. The CDR3 consists of 15 residues. Germline CDR1 and CDR2: DFQATT and SNEGSKA (reference sequence). CDR3 protein: CSAADRGYLDEKLFF. The CDR3 DNA sequence: TGCAGTGCTGCAGACAGGGGATATTTGGATGAAAAACTGTTTTTT.

The chain uses TRBV7-2 and TRBJ2-7; the match to TRBD1 covers 8 bases. V was pared by 5 bases and J by 4 bases, with 7 bases of the junction left unmatched. Germline CDR1 reads SGHTA; CDR2 reads FQGNSA. The CDR3 runs to 14 residues. The CDR3 nucleotides read TGTGCCAGCAGCGCTCGGACAGGGCAGTACGAGCAGTACTTC. It translates to CASSARTGQYEQYF.

The table lists this clonotype with a few counts. DNA for the CDR3: TGTGCCAGCAGCACTTTACAGGATATTTTCTACGAGCAGTACTTC. Translation: CASSTLQDIFYEQYF. V usage is TRBV13 and J usage is TRBJ2-5; D might be TRBD1 (5 bases). TRBJ2-7 matches the DNA end more closely, so the J call is doubtful. CDR1 and CDR2 from the germline V gene are PRHDT and FYEKMQ (reference sequence). The CDR3 is 15 residues long.

This clonotype occurred a few times. J is TRBJ2-7 and V is TRBV7-2; 7 bases line up with TRBD2. The CDR3 length is 17 residues. The J segment lost 0 bases and the V segment lost 1 base, leaving 9 bases of the junction unmatched. The germline gives CDR1 SGHTA, CDR2 FQGNSA. CDR3 sequence (DNA): TGTGCCAGCAGCTTAGGCCCTCCTCAGCGGGGCTCCTACGAGCAGTACTTC. It is translated as CASSLGPPQRGSYEQYF.

The chain is built from TRBV12-3 or TRBV12-4 and TRBJ2-5, with D possibly being TRBD1 (7 bases). The V end lost 1 base, the J end lost 11 bases, and 20 bases lay between the germline ends. CDR3 length: 15 residues. The CDR3 nucleotides read TGTGCCAGCAGTTTAGGTTGGGACAGCCCTCGGGGGCAGTACTTC. It is translated as CASSLGWDSPRGQYF.

The rearrangement joins TRBV7-9 to TRBJ1-1; the D is unclear. Germline V lookup: CDR1 SEHNR, CDR2 FQNEAQ (reference sequence). V was pared by 1 base and J by 5 bases, with 11 bases between. This CDR3 comprises 14 residues. The CDR3 nucleotides read TGTGCCAGCAGCTTAGAACCCCTAGGGACTGAAGCTTTCTTT. Protein: CASSLEPLGTEAFF.

V gene TRBV4-3 combines with J gene TRBJ2-5; the D gene is possibly TRBD2 (5 bases). The CDR3 totals 17 residues. V was shortened by 1 base and J by 0 bases, with 15 bases between the two germline ends. In germline, CDR1 is LGHNA, CDR2 YSLEER. The CDR3 sequence: CASSQGKGGRYQETQYF. In nucleotides, the CDR3 is TGCGCCAGCAGCCAAGGAAAGGGCGGGCGGTACCAAGAGACCCAGTACTTC.

The genes are TRBV6-2 or TRBV6-3 and TRBJ2-7, with D possibly being TRBD1 (6 bases). Trimming stripped 6 bases from V and 1 base from J, with 16 bases between. The CDR3 is 15 residues long. Per the germline V gene, CDR1 is MNHEY and CDR2 is SVGEGT. The CDR3 region is CASSNPRTASYEQYF. DNA of the CDR3: TGTGCCAGCAGCAACCCTCGGACAGCGTCCTACGAGCAGTACTTC.

The chain couples TRBV29-1 to TRBJ2-5, with TRBD1 matching over 8 bases. V lost 3 bases to trimming and J lost 5 bases; unmatched junction nucleotides: 2. This CDR3 is 12 amino acids long. The germline V gene encodes CDR1 SQVTM and CDR2 ANQGSEA. The CDR3 spells CSVDRGQETQYF. CDR3 in DNA: TGCAGCGTTGACAGGGGGCAGGAGACCCAGTACTTC.

The CDR3 bases are TGTGCCAGACGGAACCAGAGGGCAGGGAGCATCTACGAGCAGTACTTC. Protein: CARRNQRAGSIYEQYF. V and J are TRBV4-2 and TRBJ2-4; tentatively, D is TRBD1 or TRBD2 (5 bases each). Matching the DNA end better, TRBJ2-7 makes the J call doubtful. CDR1 is LGHNA, CDR2 YNFKEQ, per germline. The CDR3 contains 16 residues.